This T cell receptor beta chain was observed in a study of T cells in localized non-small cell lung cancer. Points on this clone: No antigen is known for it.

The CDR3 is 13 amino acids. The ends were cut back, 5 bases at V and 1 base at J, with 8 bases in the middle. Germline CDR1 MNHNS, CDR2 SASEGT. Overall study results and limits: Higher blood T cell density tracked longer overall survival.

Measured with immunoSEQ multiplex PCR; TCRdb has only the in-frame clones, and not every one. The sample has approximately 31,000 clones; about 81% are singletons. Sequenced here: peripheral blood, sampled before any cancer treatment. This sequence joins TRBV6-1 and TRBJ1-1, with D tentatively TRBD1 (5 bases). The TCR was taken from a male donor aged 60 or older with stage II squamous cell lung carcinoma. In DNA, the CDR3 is TGTGCCAGCAGTACCGACAGGAACACTGAAGCTTTCTTT. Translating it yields CASSTDRNTEAFF.